This entry describes one TCR beta chain. The sample belongs to a study of blood T cell repertoires in COVID-19. The germline V gene has CDR1 SGHRS and CDR2 YFSETQ. The CDR3 consists of 13 residues. V was cut by 4 bases and J by 1 base, with 8 bases left in between. Only in-frame clones appear in the TCRdb table, and some are missing; sequencing was by immunoSEQ multiplex PCR. The sample shows roughly 250,000 clones, around nine tenths of them seen only once. Those enrolled in Seattle joined during active infection and were followed longitudinally afterward. Sample: peripheral blood. The chain links TRBV5-1 to TRBJ1-1, with D possibly TRBD1 on 5 matching bases. This sequence originates from a man aged 25-45 years with COVID-19, enrolled during active disease. In DNA form, the CDR3 reads TGCGCCAGCAGCGAACAGGCGAACACTGAAGCTTTCTTT. Protein sequence: CASSEQANTEAFF.